The T cell receptor (beta chain) under discussion was sequenced for a study of memory CD4+ T cells and cytomegalovirus serostatus. Looking at the study overall: Of the healthy Belgian adults, roughly ten were CMV seropositive and fewer than 30 seronegative.

Generated by immunoSEQ multiplex PCR, the TCRdb table keeps only in-frame clones and is missing some. The repertoire consists of 50,000 to 60,000 clones, with about three quarters occurring once and the leading ten covering roughly 1.5%. On this clone itself: What it binds is unknown.

The V and J ends lost 5 bases and 4 bases respectively, with 12 bases between them. Germline V CDR1 and CDR2: SGHVS, FQNEAQ. This CDR3 is 14 amino acids long. The study's findings and limits: The CMV-associated TCR signature appears largely within the CD4+ memory repertoire. About 40% of the roughly 160 known CMV-associated TCRbeta sequences appeared in CD4+ memory. Repertoires predicted CMV serostatus with median bootstrapped AUC of around 0.96.

Single viable CD3+CD4+CD8-CD45RO+ cells were sorted as the memory CD4+ T cells. Sample: memory CD4+ T cells from blood. This receptor was obtained from an adult in good health and CMV-seropositive. The gene calls are TRBV7-8 and TRBJ2-4; tentative D call: TRBD2 (6 bases). CDR3 in DNA: TGTGCCAGCAGCCCGGGACTCGAGAAAAACATTCAGTACTTC. Translated: CASSPGLEKNIQYF.